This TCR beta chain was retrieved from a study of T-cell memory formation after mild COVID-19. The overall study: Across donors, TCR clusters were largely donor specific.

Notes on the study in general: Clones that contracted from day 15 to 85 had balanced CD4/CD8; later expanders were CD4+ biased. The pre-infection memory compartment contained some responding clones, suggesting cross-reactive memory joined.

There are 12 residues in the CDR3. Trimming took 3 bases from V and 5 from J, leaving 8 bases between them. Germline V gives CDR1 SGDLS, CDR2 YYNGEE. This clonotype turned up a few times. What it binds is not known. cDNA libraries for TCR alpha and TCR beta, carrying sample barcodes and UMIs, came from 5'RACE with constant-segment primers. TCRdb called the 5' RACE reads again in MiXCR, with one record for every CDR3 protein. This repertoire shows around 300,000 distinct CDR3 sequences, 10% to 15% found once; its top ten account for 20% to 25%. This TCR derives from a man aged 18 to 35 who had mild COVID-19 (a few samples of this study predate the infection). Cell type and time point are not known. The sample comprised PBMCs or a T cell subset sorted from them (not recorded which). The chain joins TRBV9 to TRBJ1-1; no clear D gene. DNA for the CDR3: TGTGCCAGCAGCGCGGTCGAAACTGAAGCTTTCTTT. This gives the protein CASSAVETEAFF. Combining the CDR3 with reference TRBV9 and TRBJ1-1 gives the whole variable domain DSGVTQTPKHLITATGQRVTLRCSPRSGDLSVYWYQQSLDQGLQFLIQYYNGEERAKGNILERFSAQQFPDLHSELNLSSLELGDSALYFCASSAVETEAFFGQGTRLTVV.